This T cell receptor (beta chain) was observed in a study of PD-1 blockade in mismatch repair-deficient tumors. Looking at the study overall: Patients had about 13 mismatch repair-deficient cancer types and were previously treated and progressing. Study outcomes and limitations: After pembrolizumab, tumor-resident clones rose rapidly, then generally contracted before radiologic responses.

Produced via immunoSEQ multiplex PCR; TCRdb's table is partial and in-frame only. Of roughly 130,000 clones listed, approximately 91% are singletons. Germline V gives CDR1 LNHDA, CDR2 SQIVND (reference sequence). The J segment lost 2 bases and the V segment lost 3 bases, leaving 7 bases of the junction unmatched. The CDR3 is 16 amino acids. To note about this clone: The antigen is unknown.

The TCR was taken from an adult with mismatch repair-deficient cancer. The rearrangement links TRBV19 to TRBJ2-1, with 7 bases fitting TRBD2. This specimen was peripheral blood, taken just over 70 weeks after starting pembrolizumab. DNA of the CDR3: TGTGCCAGTAGTATTAGCGGGCCCCAAGCCTACAATGAGCAGTTCTTC. This translates into CASSISGPQAYNEQFF.